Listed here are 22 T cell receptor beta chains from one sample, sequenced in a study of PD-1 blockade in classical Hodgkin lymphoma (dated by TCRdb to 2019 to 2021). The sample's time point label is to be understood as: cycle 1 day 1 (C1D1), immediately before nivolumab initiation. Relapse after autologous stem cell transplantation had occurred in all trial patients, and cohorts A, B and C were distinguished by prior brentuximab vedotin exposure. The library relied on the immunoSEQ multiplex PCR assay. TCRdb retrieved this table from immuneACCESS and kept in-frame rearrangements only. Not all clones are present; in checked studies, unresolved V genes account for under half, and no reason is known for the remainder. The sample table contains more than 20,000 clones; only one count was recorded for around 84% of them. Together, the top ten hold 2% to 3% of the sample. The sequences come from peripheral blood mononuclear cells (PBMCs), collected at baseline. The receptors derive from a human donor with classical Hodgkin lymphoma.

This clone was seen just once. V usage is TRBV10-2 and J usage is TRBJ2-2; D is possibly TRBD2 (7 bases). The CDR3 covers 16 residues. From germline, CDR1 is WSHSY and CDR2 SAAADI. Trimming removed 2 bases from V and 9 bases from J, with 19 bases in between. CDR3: CASSEGSAGARRELFF. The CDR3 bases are TGCGCCAGCAGTGAGGGGTCGGCGGGGGCGAGGCGGGAGCTGTTTTTT.

Here the CDR3 reads CASSSRVGGTEAFF. The CDR3 DNA reads TGTGCCAGCAGCTCCAGGGTGGGGGGCACTGAAGCTTTCTTT. The rearrangement uses TRBV6-5 and TRBJ1-1, with D perhaps matching TRBD1 (5 bases). With 6 bases removed from V and 4 bases from J, the gap between germline ends came to 15 bases. Germline-derived CDR1 and CDR2 are MNHEY and SVGAGI. The CDR3 is made up of 14 amino acids.

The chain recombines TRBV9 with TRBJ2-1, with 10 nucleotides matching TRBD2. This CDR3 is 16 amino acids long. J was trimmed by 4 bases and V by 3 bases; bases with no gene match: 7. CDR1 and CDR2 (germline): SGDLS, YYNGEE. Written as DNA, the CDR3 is TGTGCCAGCAGCGCGGAACTAGCGGGGCGTTACAATGAGCAGTTCTTC. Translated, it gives CASSAELAGRYNEQFF.

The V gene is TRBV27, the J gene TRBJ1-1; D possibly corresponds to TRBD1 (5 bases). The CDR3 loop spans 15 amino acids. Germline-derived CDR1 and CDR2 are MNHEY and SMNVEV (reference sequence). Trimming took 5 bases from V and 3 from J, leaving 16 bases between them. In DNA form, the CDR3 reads TGTGCCAGCAGTCCCGCAGGGTTCGGTTACACTGAAGCTTTCTTT. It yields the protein CASSPAGFGYTEAFF.

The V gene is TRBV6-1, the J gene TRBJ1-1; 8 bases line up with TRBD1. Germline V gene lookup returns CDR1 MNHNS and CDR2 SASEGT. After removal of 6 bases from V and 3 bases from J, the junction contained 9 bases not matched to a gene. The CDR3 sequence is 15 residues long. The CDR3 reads CASRWAGGVDTEAFF. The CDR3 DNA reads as TGTGCCAGCAGGTGGGCAGGGGGCGTCGACACTGAAGCTTTCTTT.

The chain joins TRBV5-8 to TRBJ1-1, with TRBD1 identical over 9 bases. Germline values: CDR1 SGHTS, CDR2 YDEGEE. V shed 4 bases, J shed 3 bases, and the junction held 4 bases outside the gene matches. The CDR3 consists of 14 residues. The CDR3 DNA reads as TGTGCCAGCAGCGGGTGGACAGGGGACACTGAAGCTTTCTTT. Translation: CASSGWTGDTEAFF.

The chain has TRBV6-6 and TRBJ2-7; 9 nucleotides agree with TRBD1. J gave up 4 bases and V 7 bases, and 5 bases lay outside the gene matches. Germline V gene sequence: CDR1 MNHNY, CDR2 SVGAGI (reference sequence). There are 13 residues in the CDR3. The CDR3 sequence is CASMRTGDYEQYF. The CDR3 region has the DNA TGTGCCAGCATGCGGACAGGGGATTACGAGCAGTACTTC.

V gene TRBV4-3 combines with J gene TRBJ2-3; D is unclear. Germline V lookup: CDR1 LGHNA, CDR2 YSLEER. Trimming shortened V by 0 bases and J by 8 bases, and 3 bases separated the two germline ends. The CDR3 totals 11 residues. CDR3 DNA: TGCGCCAGCAGCCAAGAGGGTACGCAGTATTTT. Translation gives CASSQEGTQYF.

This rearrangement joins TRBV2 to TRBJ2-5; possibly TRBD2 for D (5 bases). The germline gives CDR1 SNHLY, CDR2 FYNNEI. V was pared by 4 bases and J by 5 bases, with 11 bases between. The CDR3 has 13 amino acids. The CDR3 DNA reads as TGTGCCAGCAGTGCGGACCGCGGGGAGACCCAGTACTTC. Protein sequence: CASSADRGETQYF.

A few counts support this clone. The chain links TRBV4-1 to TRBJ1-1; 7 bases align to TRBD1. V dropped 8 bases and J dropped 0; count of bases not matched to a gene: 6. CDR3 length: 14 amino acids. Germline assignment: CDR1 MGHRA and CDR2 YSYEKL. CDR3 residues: CASGTAGLNTEAFF. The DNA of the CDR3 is TGCGCCAGCGGGACAGCTGGATTGAACACTGAAGCTTTCTTT.

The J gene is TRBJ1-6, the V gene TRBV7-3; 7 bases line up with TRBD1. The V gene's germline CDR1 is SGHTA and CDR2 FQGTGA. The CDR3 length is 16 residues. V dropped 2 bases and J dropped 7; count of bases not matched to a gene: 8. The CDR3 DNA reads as TGTGCCAGCAGCTTAGAAGGGGGGACAGTAAATTCACCCCTCCACTTT. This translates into CASSLEGGTVNSPLHF.

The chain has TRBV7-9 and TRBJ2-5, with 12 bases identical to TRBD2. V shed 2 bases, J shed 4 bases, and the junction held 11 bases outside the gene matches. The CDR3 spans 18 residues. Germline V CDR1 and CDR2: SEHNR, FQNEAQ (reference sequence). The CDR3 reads CASSLPRTSGAALETQYF. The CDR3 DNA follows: TGTGCCAGCAGCTTACCACGGACTAGCGGGGCAGCTCTAGAGACCCAGTACTTC.

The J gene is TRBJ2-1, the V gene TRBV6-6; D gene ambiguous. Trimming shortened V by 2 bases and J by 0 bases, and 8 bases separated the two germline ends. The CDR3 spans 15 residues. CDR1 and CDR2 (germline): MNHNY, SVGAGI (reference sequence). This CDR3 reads CASSYAESSYNEQFF. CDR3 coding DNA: TGTGCCAGCAGTTACGCCGAAAGCTCCTACAATGAGCAGTTCTTC.

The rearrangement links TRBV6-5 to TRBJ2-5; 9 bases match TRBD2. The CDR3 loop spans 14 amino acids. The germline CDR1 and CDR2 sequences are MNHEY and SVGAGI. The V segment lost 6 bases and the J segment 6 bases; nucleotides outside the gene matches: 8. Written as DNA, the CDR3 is TGTGCCAGCAGGACGGGGACTAGCAAAAAGACCCAGTACTTC. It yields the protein CASRTGTSKKTQYF.

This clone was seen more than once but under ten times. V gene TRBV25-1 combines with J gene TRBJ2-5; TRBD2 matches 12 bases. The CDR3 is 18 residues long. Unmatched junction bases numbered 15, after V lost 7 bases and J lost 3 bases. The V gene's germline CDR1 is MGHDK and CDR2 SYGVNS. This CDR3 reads CASTRPMGPSGGEETQYF. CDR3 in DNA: TGTGCCAGCACCCGACCGATGGGGCCTAGCGGGGGGGAAGAGACCCAGTACTTC. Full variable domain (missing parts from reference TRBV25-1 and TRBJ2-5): EADIYQTPRYLVIGTGKKITLECSQTMGHDKMYWYQQDPGMELHLIHYSYGVNSTEKGDLSSESTVSRIRTEHFPLTLESARPSHTSQYLCASTRPMGPSGGEETQYFGPGTRLLVL.

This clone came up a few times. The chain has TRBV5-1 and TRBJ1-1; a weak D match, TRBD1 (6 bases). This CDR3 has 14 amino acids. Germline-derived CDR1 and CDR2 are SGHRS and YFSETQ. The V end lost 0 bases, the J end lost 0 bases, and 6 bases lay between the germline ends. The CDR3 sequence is CASSLGQVNTEAFF. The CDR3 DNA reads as TGCGCCAGCAGCTTGGGACAGGTGAACACTGAAGCTTTCTTT.

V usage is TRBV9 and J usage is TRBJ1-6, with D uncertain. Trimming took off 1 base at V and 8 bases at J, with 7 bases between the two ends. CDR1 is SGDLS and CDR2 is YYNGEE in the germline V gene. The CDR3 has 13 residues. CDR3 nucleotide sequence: TGTGCCAGCAGCGTAACGCGGGATTCACCCCTCCACTTT. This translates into CASSVTRDSPLHF. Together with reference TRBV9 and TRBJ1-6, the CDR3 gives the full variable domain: DSGVTQTPKHLITATGQRVTLRCSPRSGDLSVYWYQQSLDQGLQFLIQYYNGEERAKGNILERFSAQQFPDLHSELNLSSLELGDSALYFCASSVTRDSPLHFGNGTRLTVT.

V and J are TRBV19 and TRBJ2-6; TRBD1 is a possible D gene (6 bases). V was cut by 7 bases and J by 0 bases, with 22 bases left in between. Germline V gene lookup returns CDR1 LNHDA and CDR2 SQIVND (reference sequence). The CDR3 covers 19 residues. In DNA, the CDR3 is TGTGCCAGTACCCCAGAGGGGGTCAGGGCCAGCTCTGGGGCCAACGTCCTGACTTTC. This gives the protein CASTPEGVRASSGANVLTF.

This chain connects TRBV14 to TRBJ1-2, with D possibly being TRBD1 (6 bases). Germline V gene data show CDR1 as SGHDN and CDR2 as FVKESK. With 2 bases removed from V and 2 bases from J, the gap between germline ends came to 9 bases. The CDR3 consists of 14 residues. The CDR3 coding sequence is TGTGCCAGCAGCCAACTAACAGGGAACTATGGCTACACCTTC. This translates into CASSQLTGNYGYTF.

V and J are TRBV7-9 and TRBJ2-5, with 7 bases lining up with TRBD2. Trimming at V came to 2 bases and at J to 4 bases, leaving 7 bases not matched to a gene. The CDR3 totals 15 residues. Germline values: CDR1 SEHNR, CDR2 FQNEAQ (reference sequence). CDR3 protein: CASSLISGMGETQYF. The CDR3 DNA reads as TGTGCCAGCAGCTTAATCAGCGGGATGGGAGAGACCCAGTACTTC.

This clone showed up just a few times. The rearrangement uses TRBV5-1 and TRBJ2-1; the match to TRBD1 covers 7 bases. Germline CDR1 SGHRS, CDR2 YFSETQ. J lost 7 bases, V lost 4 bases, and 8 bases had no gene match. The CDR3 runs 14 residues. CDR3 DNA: TGCGCCAGCAGCATTGGACAGGATACTAATGAGCAGTTCTTC. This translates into CASSIGQDTNEQFF.

The CDR3 nucleotides read TGTGCCAGTAGTATGGCCTCCGCGGGCACAGATACGCAGTATTTT. Its protein is CASSMASAGTDTQYF. This chain connects TRBV19 to TRBJ2-3, with D uncertain. The CDR3 has 15 residues. The V end was cut by 3 bases, the J end by 1 base, with 11 bases between. Germline V gene data show CDR1 as LNHDA and CDR2 as SQIVND (reference sequence).